This TCR beta chain was captured by sequencing in a study of post-analysis software for immune sequencing data. Study observations and caveats: Pronounced co-clustering by F measure was evident among identically batched samples. Higher frequency in patients than in controls was seen for five TRBV segments, with TRBV5-6, TRBV5-1 and TRBV20-1 among them.

Points on this clonotype: What it recognizes is unknown.

Unique molecular identifiers had been added to the TCR beta cDNA libraries. Each CDR3 protein gets one entry after TCRdb re-called the PCR reads with MiXCR. This sample has 700,000 to 900,000 distinct CDR3 sequences, with around 45% found just once. The CDR3 runs 13 residues. Trimming shortened V by 3 bases and J by 5 bases, and 10 bases separated the two germline ends. Per the germline V gene, CDR1 is ENHRY and CDR2 is SYGVKD. The sample taken for sequencing was blood. This TCR was sampled from a girl between 5 and 17 years old with multiple sclerosis. This rearrangement joins TRBV10-3 to TRBJ2-5, with D perhaps matching TRBD2 (6 bases). CDR3 in amino acids: CAISDGRGETQYF. DNA for the CDR3: TGTGCCATCAGTGACGGGAGAGGGGAGACCCAGTACTTC.